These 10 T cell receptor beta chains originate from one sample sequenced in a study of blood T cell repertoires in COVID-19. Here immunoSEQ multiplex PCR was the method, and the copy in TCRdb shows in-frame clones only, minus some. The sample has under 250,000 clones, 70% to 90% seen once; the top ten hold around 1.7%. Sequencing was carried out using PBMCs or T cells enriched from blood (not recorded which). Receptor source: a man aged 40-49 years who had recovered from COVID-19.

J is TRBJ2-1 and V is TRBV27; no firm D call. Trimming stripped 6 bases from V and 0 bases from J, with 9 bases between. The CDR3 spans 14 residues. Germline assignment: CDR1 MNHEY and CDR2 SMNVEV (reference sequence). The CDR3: CASRAATSYNEQFF. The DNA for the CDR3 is TGTGCCAGCAGGGCGGCGACCTCCTACAATGAGCAGTTCTTC.

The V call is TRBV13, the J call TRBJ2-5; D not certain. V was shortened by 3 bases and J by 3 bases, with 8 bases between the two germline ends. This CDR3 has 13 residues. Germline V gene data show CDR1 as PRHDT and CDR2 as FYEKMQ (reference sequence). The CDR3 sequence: CASSLQGEETQYF. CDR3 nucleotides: TGTGCCAGCAGCTTGCAAGGAGAAGAGACCCAGTACTTC. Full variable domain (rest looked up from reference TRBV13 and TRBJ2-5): AAGVIQSPRHLIKEKRETATLKCYPIPRHDTVYWYQQGPGQDPQFLISFYEKMQSDKGSIPDRFSAQQFSDYHSELNMSSLELGDSALYFCASSLQGEETQYFGPGTRLLVL.

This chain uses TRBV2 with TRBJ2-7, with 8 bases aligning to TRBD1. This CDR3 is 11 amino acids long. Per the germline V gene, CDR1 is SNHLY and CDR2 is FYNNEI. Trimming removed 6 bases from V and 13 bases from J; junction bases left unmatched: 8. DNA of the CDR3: TGTGCCAGCAGACTAGGGACAGGTGCTTACTTC. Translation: CASRLGTGAYF.

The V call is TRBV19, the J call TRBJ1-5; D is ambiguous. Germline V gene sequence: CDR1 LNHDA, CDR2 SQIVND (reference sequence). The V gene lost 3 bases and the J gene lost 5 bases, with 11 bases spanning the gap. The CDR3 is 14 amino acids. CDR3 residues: CASSILNTDQPQHF. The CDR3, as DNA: TGTGCCAGTAGTATTCTCAACACCGATCAGCCCCAGCATTTT.

The CDR3 region is CASTPTSGSPVFNEQFF. The CDR3 nucleotides read TGTGCCAGCACCCCGACTAGCGGGAGCCCGGTTTTCAATGAGCAGTTCTTC. The chain couples TRBV28 to TRBJ2-1; 12 nucleotides line up with TRBD2. V dropped 7 bases and J dropped 6; count of bases not matched to a gene: 13. The CDR3 sequence is 17 residues long. CDR1 and CDR2 from the germline V gene are MDHEN and SYDVKM.

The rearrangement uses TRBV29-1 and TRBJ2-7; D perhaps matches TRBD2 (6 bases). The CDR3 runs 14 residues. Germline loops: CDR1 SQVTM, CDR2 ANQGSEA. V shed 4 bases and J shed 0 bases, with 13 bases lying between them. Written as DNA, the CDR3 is TGCAGCGTTGTGAACTCCGGGAGCTCCTACGAGCAGTACTTC. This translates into CSVVNSGSSYEQYF.

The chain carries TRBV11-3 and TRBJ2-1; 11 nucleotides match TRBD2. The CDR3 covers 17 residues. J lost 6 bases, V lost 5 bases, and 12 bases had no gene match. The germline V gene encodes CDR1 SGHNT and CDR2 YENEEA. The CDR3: CASSLPSSGRCFNEQFF. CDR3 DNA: TGTGCCAGCAGCCTCCCCTCTAGCGGGAGGTGTTTCAATGAGCAGTTCTTC. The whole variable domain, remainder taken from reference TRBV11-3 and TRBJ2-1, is EAGVVQSPRYKIIEKKQPVAFWCNPISGHNTLYWYLQNLGQGPELLIRYENEEAVDDSQLPKDRFSAERLKGVDSTLKIQPAELGDSAVYLCASSLPSSGRCFNEQFFGPGTRLTVL.

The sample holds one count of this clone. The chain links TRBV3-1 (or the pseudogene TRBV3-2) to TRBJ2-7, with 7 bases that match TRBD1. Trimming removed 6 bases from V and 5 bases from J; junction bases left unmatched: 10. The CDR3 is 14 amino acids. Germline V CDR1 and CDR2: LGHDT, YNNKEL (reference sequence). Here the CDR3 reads CASRPTWTGDEQYF. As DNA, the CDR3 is TGTGCCAGCAGACCAACTTGGACAGGCGACGAGCAGTACTTC.

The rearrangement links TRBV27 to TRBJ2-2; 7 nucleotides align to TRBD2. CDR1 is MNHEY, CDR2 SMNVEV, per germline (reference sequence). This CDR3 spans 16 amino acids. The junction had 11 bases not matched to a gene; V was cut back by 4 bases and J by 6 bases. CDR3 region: CASSSPAGDKPGELFF. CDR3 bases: TGTGCCAGCAGTTCCCCGGCGGGAGATAAACCCGGGGAGCTGTTTTTT.

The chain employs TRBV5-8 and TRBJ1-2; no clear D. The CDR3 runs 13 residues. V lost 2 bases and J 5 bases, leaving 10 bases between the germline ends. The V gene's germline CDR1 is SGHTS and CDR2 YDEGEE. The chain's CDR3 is CASSLSESYGYTF. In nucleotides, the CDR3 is TGTGCCAGCAGCTTAAGCGAGAGTTATGGCTACACCTTC.